The clone carrying this TCR beta chain was found many times. Its target is unknown. The CDR3 loop spans 18 amino acids. J lost 4 bases, V lost 0 bases, and 10 bases had no gene match. Germline V gives CDR1 SGHDN, CDR2 FVKESK. Both TCR beta VDJ combination and CDR3 sequence profiling were carried out. Genomic DNA was the template for this profiling. A single record per CDR3 protein comes from TCRdb applying MiXCR to the reads. The data hold 200,000 to 250,000 distinct CDR3 sequences, with roughly 45% observed a single time. This entry comes from a study of CD8+CD57+ T cells in acquired aplastic anemia. Across the whole study: An average of roughly 2.9 ug of DNA was obtained from sorted CD4+ and CD8+ cells.

Sequenced patients had shown CD8+CD57+ cell expansion by flow cytometry. Overall study findings and caveats: Patients and controls were found to share fewer than 35 CD8+ CDR3 sequences.

This chain connects TRBV14 to TRBJ2-2, with TRBD2 matching 8 bases. This clonotype originated in a human donor with aplastic anemia. Sequencing was done on a sample of sorted CD4+, CD8+, or CD8+CD57+ T cells (not recorded which) from PBMCs. The CDR3 DNA sequence: TGTGCCAGCAGCCAAGAAAGGGGACTAGGAGGGTCCACCGGGGAGCTGTTTTTT. Translated: CASSQERGLGGSTGELFF.